This entry features one TCR beta chain sequence. The antigen remains unidentified. Vbeta (60) and Jbeta (13) primers were used in the PCR. Measured with immunoSEQ multiplex PCR; TCRdb has only the in-frame clones, and not every one. The profile covers fewer than 200,000 clones, with approximately 9.5% appearing a single time and roughly 1.4% taken by the ten largest. The entry originates in a study of cytomegalovirus exposure and HLA in healthy donors. As for the study in general: Among the roughly 400 donors who were genotyped, 81% fell in the genetic ancestry cluster that is associated with self-reported Caucasian donors. General study findings and limits: Clonal expansion, a later analysis showed, was greater in HLA-associated TCR beta chains than in equally common others. Researchers reported in a later analysis that a missense DCLRE1C variant was tied to TCR beta V- and J-gene trimming. TCR beta V segments were, for the most part, productive about 87% or about 30% of the time in an earlier analysis.

Per germline, CDR1 MGHDK and CDR2 SYGVNS. The CDR3 sequence is 15 residues long. Trimming cost V 4 bases and J 5 bases, with 14 bases left between them. The clonotype originates from a woman in her 30s in good health and CMV-seropositive. This rearrangement joins TRBV25-1 to TRBJ1-4; no clear D. Sequenced sample: PBMCs. Written as DNA, the CDR3 is TGTGCCAGCAGTGGCGGCCTGAGAAGGAATGAAAAACTGTTTTTT. This encodes CASSGGLRRNEKLFF.